A selection of T cell receptor beta chains follows, all from one sample in a study of T-cell memory formation after mild COVID-19. TCRdb passed the 5' RACE reads through MiXCR, listing each CDR3 protein once. The table shows roughly 620,000 distinct CDR3 sequences, with about a sixth occurring only once. The sequenced material came from PBMCs or a T cell subset sorted from them (not recorded which). The source of these receptors is an adult woman who had mild COVID-19 (a few samples of this study predate the infection). Cell type and time point are not known. Both conserved end residues are part of each CDR3. The D gene is left open where the match is weak. Clone size is stated in some rows and not others, as once, few, many or a class when expanded.

D gene	J gene	V gene	clone size	CDR3 protein	CDR3 DNA
NA	TRBJ2-1	TRBV18	few	CASSPPGRYNEQFF	TGTGCCAGCTCACCGCCCGGACGGTACAATGAGCAGTTCTTC
TRBD2	TRBJ2-3	TRBV7-8	few	CASSFQRETDTQYF	TGTGCCAGCAGCTTCCAGCGGGAGACAGATACGCAGTATTTT
TRBD2	TRBJ2-5	TRBV7-9	few	CASSLMGTRVLWDETQYF	TGTGCCAGCAGCTTAATGGGGACTAGGGTCCTTTGGGACGAGACCCAGTACTTC
NA	TRBJ1-1	TRBV12-3/TRBV12-4	few	CASSTGVEAFF	TGTGCCAGCAGTACGGGGGTTGAAGCTTTCTTT
TRBD2	TRBJ2-3	TRBV5-8	few	CASSRSGRYTDTQYF	TGTGCCAGCAGCCGTAGCGGGAGGTATACAGATACGCAGTATTTT
NA	TRBJ2-1	TRBV4-2	many	CASSQDAEQFF	TGTGCCAGCAGCCAAGATGCTGAGCAGTTCTTC
TRBD1	TRBJ2-3	TRBV7-2	many	CASSPGTGGDTQYF	TGTGCCAGCAGCCCCGGGACAGGGGGAGATACGCAGTATTTT
NA	TRBJ2-2	TRBV4-1	few	CASSQRGWSTGELFF	TGCGCCAGCAGCCAACGGGGGTGGAGCACCGGGGAGCTGTTTTTT
TRBD1	TRBJ2-7	TRBV3-1	NA	CASSAAGTGPYEQYF	TGTGCCAGCAGCGCTGCCGGGACAGGGCCCTACGAGCAGTACTTC
NA	TRBJ1-4	TRBV7-2	NA	CASSFGVGKLFF	TGTGCCAGCAGCTTCGGGGTAGGAAAACTGTTTTTT
NA	TRBJ1-1	TRBV9	NA	CASSVDPGTTEAFF	TGTGCCAGCAGCGTAGACCCCGGGACCACTGAAGCTTTCTTT
TRBD1	TRBJ2-4	TRBV7-9	few	CASSFDRGPDIQYF	TGTGCCAGCAGCTTCGACAGGGGACCGGACATTCAGTACTTC
NA	TRBJ2-1	TRBV12-3/TRBV12-4	many	CASTQPGRRAYNEQFF	TGTGCCAGCACCCAGCCAGGCAGGCGTGCCTACAATGAGCAGTTCTTC
NA	TRBJ2-4	TRBV4-2	NA	CASSPLGLAQLAKNIQYF	TGTGCCAGCAGCCCCCTGGGGCTAGCGCAGCTAGCCAAAAACATTCAGTACTTC
TRBD2	TRBJ2-1	TRBV9	few	CASSLGLAVSEQFF	TGTGCCAGCAGCTTGGGACTAGCGGTGAGTGAGCAGTTCTTC
NA	TRBJ2-6	TRBV9	NA	CASSAQGVSGANVLTF	TGTGCCAGCAGCGCACAGGGTGTCTCTGGGGCCAACGTCCTGACTTTC
TRBD2	TRBJ2-1	TRBV7-2	NA	CASSLALGLVGNEQFF	TGTGCCAGCAGCTTAGCGCTGGGACTAGTGGGCAATGAGCAGTTCTTC
NA	TRBJ2-3	TRBV12-3/TRBV12-4	NA	CASSGGGRMVSTQYF	TGTGCCAGCAGTGGGGGGGGCAGAATGGTTTCGACGCAGTATTTT
TRBD2	TRBJ2-3	TRBV28	NA	CASRPRLAGGTDTQYF	TGTGCCAGCAGACCACGCCTAGCGGGGGGCACAGATACGCAGTATTTT
NA	TRBJ2-7	TRBV30	few	CAWSARGGGIHEQYF	TGTGCCTGGAGTGCCCGAGGAGGGGGGATCCACGAGCAGTACTTC
TRBD1	TRBJ2-3	TRBV5-3	few	CARRHRDRSELDTQYF	TGTGCCAGAAGACATCGGGACAGGTCCGAATTGGATACGCAGTATTTT
TRBD2	TRBJ2-7	TRBV20-1	NA	CSATGTSAATYEQYF	TGCAGTGCAACCGGGACTAGCGCCGCGACCTACGAGCAGTACTTC
NA	TRBJ1-5	TRBV19	few	CASSNLRRPQHF	TGTGCCAGTAGTAACCTAAGGAGGCCCCAGCATTTT
TRBD2	TRBJ2-1	TRBV20-1	NA	CSQIRWTSGNFLGSYNEQFF	TGCAGTCAGATCAGGTGGACTAGCGGGAACTTTCTGGGCTCCTACAATGAGCAGTTCTTC
NA	TRBJ2-1	TRBV20-1	few	CSATRPRGANEQFF	TGCAGTGCTACCCGCCCTAGAGGAGCCAATGAGCAGTTCTTC
TRBD1	TRBJ2-7	TRBV5-1	NA	CASSPGTGSAYEQYF	TGCGCCAGCAGCCCGGGGACAGGGAGTGCCTACGAGCAGTACTTC
NA	TRBJ1-2	TRBV20-1	NA	CSAQTAPTVGYTF	TGCAGTGCCCAAACAGCTCCCACGGTCGGCTACACCTTC